The TCR beta chain described here comes from a study of response to subunit inactivated influenza vaccine. Points from the study as a whole: Researchers suggested that each seasonal influenza vaccination recruits few new T cells.

In this sample, this clonotype turned up many times. Its cognate antigen is unknown. V gave up 3 bases and J gave up 3 bases, with 11 bases separating them. CDR1 is KGHDR, CDR2 SFDVKD, per germline. The CDR3 is 15 amino acids. TCRdb redid the calling of the RT-PCR reads with MiXCR, one entry per CDR3 protein. The table records 490,000 or so distinct CDR3 sequences, around 8% of them present only once. The sample in question was PBMCs from blood, obtained around 25 months after vaccination. This TCR derives from a man aged 45 to 75 who received an inactivated influenza vaccine. The rearrangement joins TRBV24-1 to TRBJ1-5; weak D call: TRBD1 (6 bases). The CDR3 nucleotides are TGTGCCACCAGTGATCACCGGGGGCCCAATCAGCCCCAGCATTTT. It encodes CATSDHRGPNQPQHF.